The 9 T cell receptor beta chains given below trace back to one sample, sequenced in a study of vaccination and CD4 T cells after COVID-19. Treatment meaning: roughly 11-day PBMC culture with coronavirus spike peptide pools or control peptides (ViraFEST assay). These receptors lack a known antigen. With the Oncomine TCR Beta short-read assay, DNA from cultured CD4+ T cells was sequenced. A single record per CDR3 protein comes from TCRdb applying MiXCR to the PCR reads. The sample records around 12,000 distinct CDR3 sequences, over 40% being singletons. The sample taken for sequencing was CD4+ T cells from blood, cultured in vitro. The receptors originated from a human donor who had recovered from COVID-19.

This clonotype has only a few counts. J is TRBJ1-2 and V is TRBV7-2, with D tentatively TRBD1 (5 bases). Germline V gene lookup returns CDR1 SGHTA and CDR2 FQGNSA. V lost 1 base and J lost 4, with 10 bases in between. This CDR3 spans 14 amino acids. The CDR3 DNA follows: TGTGCCAGCAGCTTAGGCAGGGCGAGCTATGGCTACACCTTC. This codes for CASSLGRASYGYTF.

This clonotype was seen a few times. The gene calls are TRBV15 and TRBJ2-3; TRBD1 or TRBD2 may be the D gene (5 bases each). Per the germline V gene, CDR1 is LNHNV and CDR2 is YYDKDF (reference sequence). Trimming took off 0 bases at V and 1 base at J, with 8 bases between the two ends. This CDR3 region has 15 residues. In DNA, the CDR3 is TGTGCCACCAGCAGAGATCGAGGGGGCACAGATACGCAGTATTTT. Protein sequence: CATSRDRGGTDTQYF. Variable domain in full (rest from reference TRBV15 and TRBJ2-3): DAMVIQNPRYQVTQFGKPVTLSCSQTLNHNVMYWYQQKSSQAPKLLFHYYDKDFNNEADTPDNFQSRRPNTSFCFLDIRSPGLGDTAMYLCATSRDRGGTDTQYFGPGTRLTVL.

This clonotype was detected a few times. V usage is TRBV5-4 and J usage is TRBJ1-1; D gene uncertain. V shed 3 bases and J shed 4 bases, with 7 bases lying between them. Germline V gives CDR1 SGHNT, CDR2 YYREEE (reference sequence). The CDR3 sequence is 12 residues long. The DNA of the CDR3 is TGTGCCAGCAGCTCCTATGGCACTGAAGCTTTCTTT. Protein product: CASSSYGTEAFF.

The chain links TRBV21-1 to TRBJ2-2; the table names TRBD1, a call not compared with the DNA. TRBV21-1 is marked as a pseudogene. There are 18 residues in the CDR3. In DNA, the CDR3 is TGTGCCAGCAGCAAAGTCGAACAGGGATCGACGAACACCGGGGAGCTGTTTTTT. Its protein is CASSKVEQGSTNTGELFF.

The V gene is TRBV6-1, the J gene TRBJ2-1; 8 bases are a match to TRBD2. The CDR3 consists of 15 residues. Germline V gene lookup returns CDR1 MNHNS and CDR2 SASEGT. With 6 bases clipped from V and 0 bases from J, the junction kept 4 bases outside the gene matches. The CDR3 is CASRSTSVSYNEQFF. The CDR3 DNA reads as TGTGCCAGCAGGTCGACTAGCGTCTCCTACAATGAGCAGTTCTTC.

This clonotype showed up just once. The J gene is TRBJ1-1, the V gene TRBV10-1; TRBD1 is a possible D gene (5 bases). CDR1 is WNHNN and CDR2 is SYGVQD in the germline V gene (reference sequence). V lost 4 bases, J lost 1 base, and 7 bases lay in between. This CDR3 has 13 residues. Written as DNA, the CDR3 is TGCGCCAGCAGTGGACAGACGAACACTGAAGCTTTCTTT. The encoded protein is CASSGQTNTEAFF.

V gene TRBV2 combines with J gene TRBJ1-2, with D perhaps TRBD1 (6 bases). This CDR3 contains 14 residues. Germline V gene data show CDR1 as SNHLY and CDR2 as FYNNEI. V lost 7 bases and J 7 bases, leaving 19 bases between the germline ends. CDR3 DNA: TGTGCCAGCATCCTCACAGGGACTGACTCTGGCTACACCTTC. This sequence encodes CASILTGTDSGYTF.

This clonotype has a single count. J is TRBJ2-1 and V is TRBV27; D not certain. The DNA end is more similar to TRBJ2-7, so the J call may be wrong. Germline loops: CDR1 MNHEY, CDR2 SMNVEV (reference sequence). The CDR3 is 14 residues long. The CDR3 DNA is TGTGCCAGCAGTCCGACCACCTACTCCTACGAGCAGTACTTC. It is translated as CASSPTTYSYEQYF.

This clonotype was recorded a few times. This chain uses TRBV20-1 with TRBJ2-3; the D call may be TRBD1 or TRBD2 (5 bases each). Germline V gene data show CDR1 as DFQATT and CDR2 as SNEGSKA (reference sequence). V was trimmed by 6 bases and J by 0 bases, leaving 16 bases between them. This CDR3 region has 15 residues. The CDR3 coding sequence is TGCAGTGCCCTAAAGGGGAGTACTAGCACAGATACGCAGTATTTT. Its translation: CSALKGSTSTDTQYF.